This T cell receptor beta chain was captured in a study of blood T cells in healthy people across ages. Looking at the study overall: When template switching was applied, about one barcoded beta molecule was captured per two T cells.

The donors, aged roughly 6 to 100, were healthy Caucasians from Russia. The CDR3 has 16 residues. V shed 2 bases, J shed 10 bases, and the junction held 9 bases outside the gene matches. Per the germline V gene, CDR1 is MNHEY and CDR2 is SMNVEV (reference sequence). Primed by a sample-barcoded 5' primer and a J-beta primer mix, a second PCR proceeded for about 7 to 11 cycles. One entry per CDR3 protein results from TCRdb running MiXCR on the 5' RACE reads. The profile shows about 1.6 million distinct CDR3 sequences, roughly 32% of them singletons. The V and J genes are TRBV27 and TRBJ1-6; 9 bases map to TRBD1. The TCR comes from a woman aged 25 to 39 in good health. The source material was blood. Written as DNA, the CDR3 is TGTGCCAGCAGTTTAAATCCCCGGACAGGGGTCTCACCCCTCCACTTT. Translation: CASSLNPRTGVSPLHF.